The source of this T cell receptor (beta chain) is a study of CXCR3-negative and CXCR3-positive naive CD8 T cells. The CDR3 is made up of 17 amino acids. The V gene's germline CDR1 is DFQATT and CDR2 SNEGSKA (reference sequence). Study conclusions and caveats: The TRB CDR3s that CXCR3-positive naive cells carried were more hydrophobic than those of CXCR3-negative naive cells.

UMI-tagged TRB cDNA libraries were built via 5' RACE. After re-calling the 5' RACE reads, TCRdb lists one entry per CDR3 protein, DNA absent. The table lists roughly 7,300 distinct CDR3 sequences. For this clonotype: As yet, its antigen is unknown.

The sequencing input was naive CXCR3+ CD8+ T cells from blood. Subset of the sample: CD45RO-CCR7+CD27+CD95- naive CD8+ T cells expressing CXCR3 (TNR3+). The TCR was taken from a human donor in good health. Some clones in this sample may be carry-over from other donors' samples. V gene TRBV20-1 combines with J gene TRBJ2-3; there is no DNA to check the TCRdb D call of TRBD2. The CDR3 reads CSAREARDYLISDTQYF.